This T cell receptor (beta chain) was observed in a study of blood T cell repertoires in COVID-19. This CDR3 spans 14 amino acids. The V and J ends lost 0 bases and 14 bases respectively, with 20 bases between them. The germline V gene has CDR1 SGDLS and CDR2 YYNGEE. Only in-frame clones appear in the TCRdb table, and some are missing; sequencing was by immunoSEQ multiplex PCR. This table has 200,000 to 250,000 clones, under 85% appearing once. Participant ages covered roughly 18 to 89 years across around 22 US areas. Assignments of participants to cohorts depended upon their own reported clinical history. Recovery among Cohort 3 donors was established by two negative PCRs, clearance, or symptom resolution.

This sequence originates from a man between 60 and 75 years old who had recovered from COVID-19. V usage is TRBV9 and J usage is TRBJ1-2; D gene unclear. Material for sequencing was PBMCs or T cells enriched from blood (not recorded which). The DNA for the CDR3 is TGTGCCAGCAGCGTAGCGGGGTCGTGGCCTGCTACGACCTTC. Encoded protein: CASSVAGSWPATTF.